This T cell receptor (beta chain) was observed in a study of T-cell memory formation after mild COVID-19. Study in general: Largely donor-specific sequence clusters came from a couple of donors.

V dropped 6 bases and J dropped 4; count of bases not matched to a gene: 10. The CDR3 runs to 16 residues. Germline V lookup: CDR1 MGHDK, CDR2 SYGVNS. TCRalpha and TCRbeta libraries used 5'RACE with constant-segment primers and UMIs. TCRdb itself ran the 5' RACE reads through MiXCR, one entry per CDR3 protein. This table holds about 40,000 distinct CDR3 sequences, 6% to 6.5% found once. This clonotype has only a few counts. The antigen remains undetermined. Study results and caveats: Day 15 to 85 contracting clones showed balanced CD4/CD8; later expanders leaned CD4+. A subset of responding clones appeared in pre-infection memory, suggesting cross-reactive memory joined.

The specimen was PBMCs or a T cell subset sorted from them (not recorded which). The chain carries TRBV25-1 and TRBJ2-1; 9 bases match TRBD2. The origin of this receptor is an adult who had mild COVID-19 (a few samples of this study predate the infection). Cell type and time point are not known. The CDR3 nucleotides read TGTGCCAGCAGCGACTATTTAGCGGGGGCATACAATGAGCAGTTCTTC. This gives the protein CASSDYLAGAYNEQFF.